This is a list of T cell receptor beta chains from one sample in a study of blood T cell repertoires in COVID-19. Produced via immunoSEQ multiplex PCR; TCRdb's table is partial and in-frame only. This table holds about 180,000 clones, about 86% found once. Input material: peripheral blood. The receptors originated from a man over 45 with active or convalescent COVID-19. The conserved cysteine and the conserved F or W are not part of the CDR3 here. The D gene is left open where the match is weak.

d_gene: NA; v_gene: TRBV3-1/TRBV3-2; CDR3aa: ASSQSSYGYT
d_gene: NA; v_gene: TRBV24-1; CDR3aa: ATSETGYSGQY
d_gene: NA; v_gene: TRBV7-9; CDR3aa: ASSAGRTEAF
d_gene: NA; v_gene: TRBV5-6; CDR3aa: ASSLLLGDSRDIQY
d_gene: NA; v_gene: TRBV10-3; CDR3aa: ATWAGASEKLF
d_gene: NA; v_gene: TRBV3-1/TRBV3-2; CDR3aa: ASSPSDRPLIETQY
d_gene: TRBD1; v_gene: TRBV19; CDR3aa: ASSIGRTGGQPQH
d_gene: NA; v_gene: TRBV29-1; CDR3aa: SVAESGNLEKLF
d_gene: NA; v_gene: TRBV28; CDR3aa: ASSGGKGGVSPLH
d_gene: NA; v_gene: TRBV5-1; CDR3aa: ASSARTASYNSPLH
d_gene: TRBD1; v_gene: TRBV27; CDR3aa: ASSLPTGDQPQH
d_gene: TRBD1; v_gene: TRBV4-2; CDR3aa: ASRSGAGGFTEAF
d_gene: NA; v_gene: TRBV6-5; CDR3aa: ASSPGHSNYGYT
d_gene: NA; v_gene: TRBV18; CDR3aa: ASSAGLDNEQF
d_gene: NA; v_gene: TRBV27; CDR3aa: ATHRGGWNEQF
d_gene: TRBD2; v_gene: TRBV7-8; CDR3aa: ASSSPSGRAVGTGELF
d_gene: TRBD2; v_gene: TRBV7-3; CDR3aa: ASSLGGGGRARNEQF
d_gene: TRBD1; v_gene: TRBV9; CDR3aa: ASSVRDRGGSYNSPLH
d_gene: NA; v_gene: TRBV5-8; CDR3aa: ASSLWAREQF
d_gene: NA; v_gene: TRBV5-1; CDR3aa: ASSLGQGIAYEQY
d_gene: NA; v_gene: TRBV24-1; CDR3aa: ATSDLKARARTDTQY
d_gene: TRBD1; v_gene: TRBV2; CDR3aa: ASSGGQGGSRSYNSPLH
d_gene: NA; v_gene: TRBV6-1; CDR3aa: ASSRDSYNEQF
d_gene: TRBD2; v_gene: TRBV9; CDR3aa: ASSPGLAGNNQETQY
d_gene: NA; v_gene: TRBV18; CDR3aa: ASSQRAQTKNIQY
d_gene: TRBD2; v_gene: TRBV27; CDR3aa: ASSSQAGTSTNEQF
d_gene: TRBD1; v_gene: TRBV27; CDR3aa: ASSSPGQGFYGYT
d_gene: NA; v_gene: TRBV4-1; CDR3aa: ASSQSGTTLSYT
d_gene: NA; v_gene: TRBV20-1; CDR3aa: SARAGETQY
d_gene: NA; v_gene: TRBV2; CDR3aa: ASSEGISRQGAQY
d_gene: NA; v_gene: TRBV7-2; CDR3aa: ASSLVFGGSTDTQY
d_gene: NA; v_gene: TRBV2; CDR3aa: ASSRTPYSNQPQH
d_gene: NA; v_gene: TRBV18; CDR3aa: ASSPGFTGTGELF
d_gene: TRBD1; v_gene: TRBV5-5; CDR3aa: AATPGQGRNEQF
d_gene: TRBD1; v_gene: TRBV6-1; CDR3aa: ASSEVGRGPYGYT
d_gene: TRBD1; v_gene: TRBV3-1/TRBV3-2; CDR3aa: ASSQVPAQGAGSPLH
d_gene: NA; v_gene: TRBV5-1; CDR3aa: ASSSPGGDSNQPQH
d_gene: NA; v_gene: TRBV18; CDR3aa: ASSPGRGYGYT
d_gene: NA; v_gene: TRBV29-1; CDR3aa: SAPVNSEAF
d_gene: NA; v_gene: TRBV7-2; CDR3aa: ASSLVAVSYEQY
d_gene: NA; v_gene: TRBV3-1/TRBV3-2; CDR3aa: ASSPEGGYWETQY
d_gene: NA; v_gene: TRBV5-6; CDR3aa: ASSFRSSNQPQH
d_gene: NA; v_gene: TRBV5-1; CDR3aa: ASSSPERAKNIQY
d_gene: NA; v_gene: TRBV4-1; CDR3aa: ASSTRAGAGNTIY
d_gene: TRBD2; v_gene: TRBV5-1; CDR3aa: ASSQGLPTYEQY
d_gene: TRBD1; v_gene: TRBV19; CDR3aa: ASSKQGQTNTDTQY